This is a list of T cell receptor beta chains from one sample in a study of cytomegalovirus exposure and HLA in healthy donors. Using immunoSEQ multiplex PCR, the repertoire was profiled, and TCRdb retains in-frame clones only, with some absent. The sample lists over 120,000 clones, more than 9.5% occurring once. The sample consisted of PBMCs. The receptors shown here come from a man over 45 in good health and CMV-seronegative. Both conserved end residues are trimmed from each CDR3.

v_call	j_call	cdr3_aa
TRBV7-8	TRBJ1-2	ASSSLGRGNYGYT
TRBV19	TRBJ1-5	ASSMDGSVSTRGQPQH
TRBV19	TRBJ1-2	ASTDRDIYGYT
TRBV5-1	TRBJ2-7	ASSPPMDGGEQY
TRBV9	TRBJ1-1	ASSETLGITSEAF
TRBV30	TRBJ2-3	AWEGGQRTDTQY
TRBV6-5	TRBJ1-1	ASKKTGRMNTEAF
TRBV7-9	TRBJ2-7	ASSLPGFSREQY
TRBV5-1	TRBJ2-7	ASSLVDSGPREQY
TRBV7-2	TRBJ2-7	ASRGRGKDEQY
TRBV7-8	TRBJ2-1	ASTPTSGAYNEQF
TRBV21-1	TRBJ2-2	ASSKVRPGEVTGELF
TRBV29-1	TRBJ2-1	SVASGSYNEQF
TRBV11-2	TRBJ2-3	ASSLHSTSTDTQY
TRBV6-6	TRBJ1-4	ASSYLRTATNEKLF
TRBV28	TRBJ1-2	ASRHREGTAYGYT
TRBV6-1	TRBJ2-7	ASSDLSRFPQY
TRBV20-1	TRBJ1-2	SAPAGDGYT
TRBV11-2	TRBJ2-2	ASSLIAGSTTGELF
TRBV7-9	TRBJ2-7	ASSLSYEQY
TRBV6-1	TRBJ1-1	ASSNRQGTEAF
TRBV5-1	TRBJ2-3	ASSRGLGLTDTQY
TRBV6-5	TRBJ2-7	ASSPDRGRSYEQY
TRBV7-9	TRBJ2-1	ASSLTPDRVGCGEQF
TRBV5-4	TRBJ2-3	ASSLGHPSTDTQY
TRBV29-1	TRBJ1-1	SVGGAMNTEAF
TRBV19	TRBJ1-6	ASSWGRQGKGSPLH
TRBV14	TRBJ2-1	ASSHQVSGLYNEQF
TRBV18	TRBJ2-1	ASSPGTSADNEQF
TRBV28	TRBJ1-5	ASRDPGQGLPQH
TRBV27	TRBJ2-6	ASTSGTPRTGANVLT
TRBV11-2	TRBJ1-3	ASRRTGSSGNTIY
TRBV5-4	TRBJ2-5	ASSLDRGIQETQY
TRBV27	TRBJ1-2	ASSRLDGQGGYGYT
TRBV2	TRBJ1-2	ASSGTGGLGYGYT
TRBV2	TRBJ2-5	ASSEQGGETQY
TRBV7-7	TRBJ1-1	ASSTPGVNTEAF
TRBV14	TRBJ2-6	ASSPQETGANVLT
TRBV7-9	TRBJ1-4	ASSSNGEGKLF
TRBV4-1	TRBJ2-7	ASSQDLGGAIRSEQY
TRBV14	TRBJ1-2	ASSQDAEGTGGGYT
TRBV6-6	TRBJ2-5	ASSYSTGPNGETQY
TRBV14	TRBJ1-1	ASSLMGTGETEAF
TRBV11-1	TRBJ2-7	ASSLLGVRYEQY
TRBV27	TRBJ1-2	ASSRGGGYGYT
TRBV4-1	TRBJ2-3	ASSPSGTPPWDTQY
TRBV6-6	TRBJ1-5	ATTEGASNQPQH
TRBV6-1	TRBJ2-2	ASSEGGGGYTGELF
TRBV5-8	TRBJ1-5	ASSSPYTGPSNQPQH
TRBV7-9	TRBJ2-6	ASSFLDSTSGANVLT